The 18 T cell receptor beta chains below were found in one sample sequenced in a study of blood T cell repertoires in COVID-19. Some clones are missing from TCRdb's copy, which holds only in-frame ones; the method was immunoSEQ multiplex PCR. The table lists hundreds of thousands of clones, 85% to 90% of them singletons. Sequenced material: peripheral blood. The receptors were gathered from a middle-aged woman with COVID-19, enrolled during active disease.

This sequence joins TRBV7-9 and TRBJ1-2; D may be TRBD1 (5 bases). This CDR3 region has 14 residues. Germline CDR1 reads SEHNR; CDR2 reads FQNEAQ (reference sequence). V gave up 7 bases and J gave up 8 bases, with 20 bases separating them. The CDR3 is CASNPGGGTKGYTF. CDR3 coding DNA: TGTGCCAGCAACCCAGGTGGAGGGACGAAAGGCTACACCTTC.

In DNA form, the CDR3 reads TGTGCCAGCAGTAGATCACTTAGCGGCATATACAATGAGCAGTTCTTC. Its protein product is CASSRSLSGIYNEQFF. The rearrangement links TRBV27 to TRBJ2-1, with D maybe TRBD2 (6 bases). Germline V lookup: CDR1 MNHEY, CDR2 SMNVEV (reference sequence). This CDR3 spans 16 amino acids. Trimming took 5 bases from V and 4 from J, leaving 18 bases between them.

V is TRBV6-4 and J is TRBJ2-3; D might be TRBD2 (6 bases). CDR1 and CDR2 from the germline V gene are MRHNA and SNTAGT. The CDR3 loop spans 14 amino acids. V shed 5 bases and J shed 5 bases, with 14 bases lying between them. The CDR3 reads CASSSEGRGDTQYF. CDR3 bases: TGTGCCAGCAGTTCGGAGGGCCGAGGAGATACGCAGTATTTT.

Here the CDR3 DNA reads TGCAGCGTTGGACAGGGGAGGAACACTGAAGCTTTCTTT. Translated: CSVGQGRNTEAFF. V and J are TRBV29-1 and TRBJ1-1; TRBD1 matches at 8 bases. The CDR3 length is 13 residues. Germline-derived CDR1 and CDR2 are SQVTM and ANQGSEA. V dropped 4 bases and J dropped 1; count of bases not matched to a gene: 2.

The chain links TRBV4-3 to TRBJ1-2; D is uncertain. Germline V gene lookup returns CDR1 LGHNA and CDR2 YSLEER. The germline V and J ends were trimmed by 2 bases and 7 bases, with 20 bases remaining between them. The CDR3 is made up of 16 amino acids. Here the CDR3 DNA reads TGCGCCAGCAGCCAATCCCTTCAGCGGGGATTTGGTGGCTACACCTTC. Its protein is CASSQSLQRGFGGYTF.

The rearrangement links TRBV19 to TRBJ2-1; the match to TRBD2 covers 8 bases. V lost 2 bases, J lost 6 bases, and 9 bases stayed unmatched. Germline V gene lookup returns CDR1 LNHDA and CDR2 SQIVND (reference sequence). This CDR3 has 16 amino acids. CDR3 sequence (DNA): TGTGCCAGTAGTATAAGGTGGCTAGCGGGTAGCAATGAGCAGTTCTTC. This gives the protein CASSIRWLAGSNEQFF.

The chain recombines TRBV11-2 with TRBJ1-1; TRBD1 agrees at 7 bases. Germline loops: CDR1 SGHAT, CDR2 FQNNGV. The CDR3 is made up of 16 amino acids. The ends lost 5 bases at V and 1 base at J; junction bases unmatched: 10. The CDR3 region is CASSLGGLGPNTEAFF. Here the CDR3 DNA reads TGTGCCAGCAGCCTAGGGGGCCTGGGGCCGAACACTGAAGCTTTCTTT. Full variable domain (missing parts from reference TRBV11-2 and TRBJ1-1): EAGVAQSPRYKIIEKRQSVAFWCNPISGHATLYWYQQILGQGPKLLIQFQNNGVVDDSQLPKDRFSAERLKGVDSTLKIQPAKLEDSAVYLCASSLGGLGPNTEAFFGQGTRLTVV.

This clone was seen a single time. This chain connects TRBV28 to TRBJ2-1; TRBD1 is a possible D gene (6 bases). The CDR3 extends over 14 amino acids. V lost 5 bases and J 3 bases, leaving 11 bases between the germline ends. CDR1 and CDR2 (germline): MDHEN, SYDVKM. The CDR3 sequence is CASSLQGIYNEQFF. CDR3 nucleotides: TGTGCCAGCAGTCTTCAGGGGATCTACAATGAGCAGTTCTTC.

The genes are TRBV5-5 and TRBJ1-5; D might be TRBD1 (5 bases). V dropped 4 bases and J dropped 6 bases, with 20 bases sitting between them. The CDR3 is 16 amino acids. The germline V gene has CDR1 SGHKS and CDR2 YYEKEE (reference sequence). The CDR3 DNA sequence: TGTGCCAGCAGCCCTACAACTTCAGGGTTTAGTCAGCCCCAGCATTTT. It specifies CASSPTTSGFSQPQHF. Using reference TRBV5-5 and TRBJ1-5 for the parts outside the CDR3, the full variable domain is DAGVTQSPTHLIKTRGQQVTLRCSPISGHKSVSWYQQVLGQGPQFIFQYYEKEERGRGNFPDRFSARQFPNYSSELNVNALLLGDSALYLCASSPTTSGFSQPQHFGDGTRLSIL.

V gene TRBV29-1 combines with J gene TRBJ1-1; D unclear. Trimming removed 0 bases from V and 6 bases from J, with 5 bases in between. Germline loops: CDR1 SQVTM, CDR2 ANQGSEA. The CDR3 contains 11 residues. CDR3 loop: CSVEDRAEAFF. In nucleotides, the CDR3 is TGCAGCGTTGAAGATCGAGCTGAAGCTTTCTTT. The whole variable domain, filled in from reference TRBV29-1 and TRBJ1-1, reads SAVISQKPSRDICQRGTSLTIQCQVDSQVTMMFWYRQQPGQSLTLIATANQGSEATYESGFVIDKFPISRPNLTFSTLTVSNMSPEDSSIYLCSVEDRAEAFFGQGTRLTVV.

This chain connects TRBV6-6 to TRBJ2-2; TRBD1 aligns across 7 bases. Unmatched junction bases numbered 8, after V lost 6 bases and J lost 1 base. Germline CDR1 is MNHNY and CDR2 is SVGAGI (reference sequence). The CDR3 is 16 amino acids. CDR3 protein: CASSKGTVENTGELFF. The CDR3, as DNA: TGTGCCAGCAGCAAGGGGACAGTCGAGAACACCGGGGAGCTGTTTTTT.

The chain combines TRBV12-3 or TRBV12-4 with TRBJ2-1, with D tentatively TRBD1 (6 bases). The CDR3 loop spans 13 amino acids. V was trimmed by 1 base and J by 15 bases, leaving 16 bases between them. Here the CDR3 DNA reads TGTGCCAGCAGTTTAGGGACAGTGGGGTTTTCGTTCTTC. It encodes CASSLGTVGFSFF.

The chain recombines TRBV30 with TRBJ1-1; a possible D gene is TRBD1 (5 bases). The CDR3 consists of 13 residues. Per the germline V gene, CDR1 is GTSNPN and CDR2 is SVGIG (reference sequence). The V end was cut by 0 bases, the J end by 5 bases, with 10 bases between. The CDR3 nucleotides read TGTGCCTGGAGTGTATCAGGGATAACTGAAGCTTTCTTT. It specifies CAWSVSGITEAFF.

CDR3 in amino acids: CASSFSGTYNEQFF. DNA of the CDR3: TGTGCCAGCTCCTTTTCCGGGACATACAATGAGCAGTTCTTC. This rearrangement joins TRBV5-5 to TRBJ2-1; a weak D match, TRBD1 (6 bases). Germline V gene data show CDR1 as SGHKS and CDR2 as YYEKEE (reference sequence). V lost 7 bases, J lost 4 bases, and 15 bases lay in between. The CDR3 consists of 14 residues.

This chain connects TRBV5-6 to TRBJ1-1; perhaps TRBD1 as D (5 bases). CDR1 and CDR2 (germline): SGHDT, YYEEEE. This CDR3 spans 14 amino acids. V was clipped by 1 base and J by 0 bases, with 7 bases between them. The CDR3 protein is CASSLTGMNTEAFF. DNA for the CDR3: TGTGCCAGCAGCTTGACAGGCATGAACACTGAAGCTTTCTTT.

V gene TRBV7-3 combines with J gene TRBJ2-3; no firm D call. The CDR3 is 13 residues long. Germline CDR1 and CDR2: SGHTA and FQGTGA. Trimming removed 6 bases from V and 3 bases from J, with 10 bases in between. CDR3 protein: CASSPKATDTQYF. The CDR3 DNA reads as TGTGCCAGCAGTCCAAAAGCTACAGATACGCAGTATTTT.

A single count supports this clone. V gene TRBV11-3 combines with J gene TRBJ2-2; D is possibly TRBD2 (6 bases). Germline loops: CDR1 SGHNT, CDR2 YENEEA. Trimming took off 4 bases at V and 1 base at J, with 10 bases between the two ends. The CDR3 covers 15 residues. In nucleotides, the CDR3 is TGTGCCAGCAGCTCGGGACTGAAGAACACCGGGGAGCTGTTTTTT. Amino acid sequence: CASSSGLKNTGELFF.

The CDR3 loop is CASSFQGAPADEKLFF. The CDR3 nucleotides read TGTGCCAGCAGTTTTCAGGGGGCTCCCGCGGATGAAAAACTGTTTTTT. This chain uses TRBV28 with TRBJ1-4; 8 bases fit TRBD1. This CDR3 region has 16 residues. Trimming removed 3 bases from V and 6 bases from J; junction bases left unmatched: 9. CDR1 and CDR2 (germline): MDHEN, SYDVKM.